The 11 T cell receptor beta chains below come from one sample, sequenced in a study of cytomegalovirus exposure and HLA in healthy donors (dated by TCRdb to between 2016 and 2019). The library came from the immunoSEQ multiplex PCR assay. A mixture of 60 forward primers for TCR Vbeta segments and 13 reverse primers for TCR Jbeta segments was used in the multiplex PCR. TCRdb stores this immuneACCESS table with in-frame sequences only. Part of the clones is absent; in the studies checked, under half of the shortfall reflects unresolved V genes, and no reason is known for the rest. The sample table holds about 140,000 clones, of which 70% to 85% were seen once. The leading ten clones occupy under 10% of the sample. The sample consisted of PBMCs. All receptors derive from a woman aged 60 to 75 in good health and CMV-seropositive.

This chain links TRBV4-2 with TRBJ2-7, with 8 bases aligning to TRBD1. CDR1 and CDR2 (germline): LGHNA, YNFKEQ. V shed 0 bases, J shed 3 bases, and the junction held 7 bases outside the gene matches. This CDR3 is built from 16 residues. The CDR3: CASSQDPGQVIYEQYF. CDR3 DNA sequence: TGTGCCAGCAGCCAAGACCCGGGACAGGTTATCTACGAGCAGTACTTC.

The chain joins TRBV4-2 to TRBJ2-7, with D perhaps matching TRBD2 (5 bases). The CDR3 spans 14 residues. The ends were cut back, 4 bases at V and 4 bases at J, with 14 bases in the middle. Germline V lookup: CDR1 LGHNA, CDR2 YNFKEQ. For the CDR3, the DNA is TGTGCCAGCAGCCGCGGGTCACACCCTTACGAGCAGTACTTC. The encoded protein is CASSRGSHPYEQYF.

V and J are TRBV19 and TRBJ2-6; D unclear. Germline values: CDR1 LNHDA, CDR2 SQIVND (reference sequence). V was pared by 3 bases and J by 0 bases, with 6 bases between. CDR3 length: 15 residues. In DNA form, the CDR3 reads TGTGCCAGTAGTATTTTTCTCTCTGGGGCCAACGTCCTGACTTTC. This sequence encodes CASSIFLSGANVLTF. Looking up the rest from reference TRBV19 and TRBJ2-6 gives the full variable domain: DGGITQSPKYLFRKEGQNVTLSCEQNLNHDAMYWYRQDPGQGLRLIYYSQIVNDFQKGDIAEGYSVSREKKESFPLTVTSAQKNPTAFYLCASSIFLSGANVLTFGAGSRLTVL.

The V call is TRBV11-3, the J call TRBJ2-1; D might be TRBD1 (6 bases). The CDR3 is 13 residues long. The V end lost 3 bases, the J end lost 8 bases, and 11 bases lay between the germline ends. In germline, CDR1 is SGHNT, CDR2 YENEEA. CDR3 protein: CASSFNRDHEQFF. CDR3 sequence (DNA): TGTGCCAGCAGCTTTAACAGGGACCATGAGCAGTTCTTC.

Here the CDR3 DNA reads TGTGCCAGCAGCCAACTAGCGGTTAGCTCCTACGAGCAGTACTTC. It codes for CASSQLAVSSYEQYF. This sequence joins TRBV2 and TRBJ2-7, with 8 bases identical to TRBD2. The CDR3 totals 15 residues. Losses at the gene ends were 6 bases for V and 0 bases for J; bases not matched to a gene: 7. The germline V gene has CDR1 SNHLY and CDR2 FYNNEI.

The J gene is TRBJ1-4, the V gene TRBV10-3; tentative D call: TRBD1 (5 bases). CDR1 ENHRY and CDR2 SYGVKD come from the germline V gene. Trimming shortened V by 6 bases and J by 8 bases, and 19 bases separated the two germline ends. The CDR3 is made up of 15 amino acids. The CDR3 reads CAISPGGAPSEKLFF. As DNA, the CDR3 is TGTGCCATCAGCCCCGGGGGAGCCCCTAGCGAAAAACTGTTTTTT.

The genes are TRBV4-1 and TRBJ2-7; possible D gene TRBD2, 5 bases. The CDR3 spans 16 residues. Germline V gene lookup returns CDR1 MGHRA and CDR2 YSYEKL. Trimming stripped 1 base from V and 0 bases from J, with 13 bases between. The CDR3 sequence is CASSQGPGLSSYEQYF. CDR3 DNA: TGCGCCAGCAGCCAAGGGCCCGGACTTTCCTCCTACGAGCAGTACTTC.

The chain links TRBV28 to TRBJ2-7; D might be TRBD1 (6 bases). This CDR3 has 12 amino acids. Germline values: CDR1 MDHEN, CDR2 SYDVKM. V was cut by 10 bases and J by 2 bases, with 12 bases left in between. The CDR3: CATRQDPYEQYF. As DNA, the CDR3 is TGTGCCACCCGACAGGACCCCTACGAGCAGTACTTC.

This clone was observed once. This chain links TRBV7-9 with TRBJ1-2; D might be TRBD1 (5 bases). CDR1 SEHNR and CDR2 FQNEAQ come from the germline V gene (reference sequence). The CDR3 covers 14 residues. The germline V and J ends were trimmed by 2 bases and 5 bases, with 12 bases remaining between them. The CDR3 loop reads CASSLTQEIYGYTF. As DNA, the CDR3 is TGTGCCAGCAGCTTAACACAGGAAATTTATGGCTACACCTTC.

The chain combines TRBV7-9 with TRBJ1-1; TRBD1 matches 7 bases. J was trimmed by 2 bases and V by 5 bases; bases with no gene match: 8. The CDR3 runs to 15 residues. Looked up from germline, CDR1 is SEHNR and CDR2 is FQNEAQ (reference sequence). For the CDR3, the DNA is TGTGCCAGCAGCAATCACAGGGGCGGCAACACTGAAGCTTTCTTT. It codes for CASSNHRGGNTEAFF.

J is TRBJ2-7 and V is TRBV6-5, with 7 bases identical to TRBD2. The CDR3 is made up of 15 amino acids. Germline CDR1 MNHEY, CDR2 SVGAGI. After removal of 6 bases from V and 0 bases from J, the junction contained 8 bases not matched to a gene. The CDR3 nucleotides read TGTGCCAGCAGACCCTCTAGCGGTCGCTCCTACGAGCAGTACTTC. Translation: CASRPSSGRSYEQYF.